One sample yielded the 2 T cell receptor beta chains listed below, sequenced in a study of blood T cell repertoires in COVID-19. Sequenced by immunoSEQ multiplex PCR; TCRdb stores in-frame clones only, minus some. The table shows about 41,000 clones, with over 70% occurring only once. The sequencing input was peripheral blood. Receptors originate from an elderly woman with active or convalescent COVID-19.

This chain connects TRBV7-8 to TRBJ1-3, with D possibly matching TRBD1 (5 bases). V lost 5 bases and J lost 8, with 25 bases in between. CDR1 is SGHVS, CDR2 FQNEAQ, per germline. The CDR3 contains 17 residues. The CDR3 here is CASSAGSIGTLVDTIYF. The CDR3 nucleotides read TGTGCCAGCAGCGCGGGCAGTATAGGGACTCTGGTTGACACCATATATTTT. Full variable domain (remainder filled in from reference TRBV7-8 and TRBJ1-3): GAGVSQSPRYKVAKRGQDVALRCDPISGHVSLFWYQQALGQGPEFLTYFQNEAQLDKSGLPSDRFFAERPEGSVSTLKIQRTQQEDSAVYLCASSAGSIGTLVDTIYFGEGSWLTVV.

The chain carries TRBV6-2 or TRBV6-3 and TRBJ1-5, with 7 bases lining up with TRBD1. V trimming: 2 bases; J trimming: 5 bases; junction bases outside the gene matches: 6. This CDR3 contains 15 residues. CDR1 and CDR2 from the germline V gene are MNHEY and SVGEGT. CDR3 bases: TGTGCCAGCAGTTACACACGACAGGGCGATCAGCCCCAGCATTTT. Encoded protein: CASSYTRQGDQPQHF.